This record concerns one T cell receptor (beta chain) sequence. Germline loops: CDR1 SGHKS, CDR2 YYEKEE (reference sequence). The CDR3 contains 15 residues. The V and J ends lost 6 bases and 1 base respectively, with 17 bases between them. TCRdb redid the calling of the 5' RACE reads with MiXCR, one entry per CDR3 protein. The sample consists of more than 300,000 distinct CDR3 sequences, 3.5% to 4.5% of them appearing once. This record belongs to a study of T cells after yellow fever vaccination. Study-level background: SMART-Seq v4 Ultra Low Input served to prepare low-cell-number fractions.

The clonotype comes from a man aged 18 to 30 who received the YFV17D yellow fever vaccine. Sequenced here: PBMCs, sampled 15 days after the yellow fever booster vaccination. The chain is built from TRBV5-5 and TRBJ2-7; D assignment may be TRBD1 or TRBD2 (6 bases each). The CDR3 is CASNPTRGQSYEQYF. DNA for the CDR3: TGTGCCAGCAACCCCACCCGGGGGCAGTCCTACGAGCAGTACTTC.